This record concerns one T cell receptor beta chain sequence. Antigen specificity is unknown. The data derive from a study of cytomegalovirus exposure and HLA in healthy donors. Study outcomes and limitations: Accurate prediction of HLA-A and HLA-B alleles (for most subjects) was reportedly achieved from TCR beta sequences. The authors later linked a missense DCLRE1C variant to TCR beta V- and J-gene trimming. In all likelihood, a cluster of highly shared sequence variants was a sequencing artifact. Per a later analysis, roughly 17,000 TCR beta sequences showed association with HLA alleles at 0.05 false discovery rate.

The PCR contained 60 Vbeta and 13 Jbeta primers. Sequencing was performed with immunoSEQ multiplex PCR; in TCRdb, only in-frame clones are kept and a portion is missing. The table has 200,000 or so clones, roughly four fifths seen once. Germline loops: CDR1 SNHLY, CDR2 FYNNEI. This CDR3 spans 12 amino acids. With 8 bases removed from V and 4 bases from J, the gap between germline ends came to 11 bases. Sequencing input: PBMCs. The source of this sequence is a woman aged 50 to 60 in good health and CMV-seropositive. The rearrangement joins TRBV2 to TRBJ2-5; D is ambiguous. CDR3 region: CASGGDGETQYF. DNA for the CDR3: TGTGCCAGCGGCGGAGATGGAGAGACCCAGTACTTC.